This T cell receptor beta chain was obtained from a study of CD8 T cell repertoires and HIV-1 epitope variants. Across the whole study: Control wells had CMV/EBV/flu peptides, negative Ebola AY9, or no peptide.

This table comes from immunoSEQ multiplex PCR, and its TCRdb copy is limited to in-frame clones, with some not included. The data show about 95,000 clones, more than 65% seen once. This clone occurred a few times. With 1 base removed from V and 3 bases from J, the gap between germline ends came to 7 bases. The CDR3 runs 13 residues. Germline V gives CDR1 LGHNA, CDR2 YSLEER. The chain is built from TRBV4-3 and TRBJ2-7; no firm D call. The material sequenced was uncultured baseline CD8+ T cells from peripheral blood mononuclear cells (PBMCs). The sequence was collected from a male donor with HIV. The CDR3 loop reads CASSQGRSYEQYF. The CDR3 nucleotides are TGCGCCAGCAGCCAAGGTAGAAGCTACGAGCAGTACTTC.